Following are 13 T cell receptor beta chains from one sample sequenced in a study of T cells in Graves' hyperthyroidism and ophthalmopathy. Using RNA transcripts as the source, TCR beta CDR3 regions were amplified. The HTBI set primed first-round TCR CDR3 RT-PCR. In TCRdb, the multiplex PCR reads were re-called with MiXCR into one record per CDR3 protein. The sample consists of roughly 570,000 distinct CDR3 sequences, approximately 14% of them appearing once. Sequencing input: blood. These TCRs come from a woman between 25 and 40 years old with Graves' hyperthyroidism.

CDR3 in DNA: TGTGCCAGCAGTGAAGCATGGGGTCGGGGGTTGGGAGAGACCCAGTACTTC. Its protein is CASSEAWGRGLGETQYF. V gene TRBV6-1 combines with J gene TRBJ2-5; D perhaps matches TRBD2 (6 bases). Germline assignment: CDR1 MNHNS and CDR2 SASEGT. The CDR3 contains 17 residues. Trimming left V 0 bases short and J 4 bases short, with 18 bases between.

The chain carries TRBV6-1 and TRBJ2-7, with 7 bases lining up with TRBD2. Trimming at V came to 5 bases and at J to 0 bases, leaving 4 bases not matched to a gene. Germline CDR1 reads MNHNS; CDR2 reads SASEGT. The CDR3 spans 14 residues. The CDR3 here is CASSYWEGSYEQYF. CDR3 DNA sequence: TGTGCCAGCAGTTATTGGGAGGGCTCCTACGAGCAGTACTTC.

This clonotype was picked up a small number of times. CDR3 protein: CASSLAGQTGELFF. CDR3 sequence (DNA): TGTGCCAGCAGCTTGGCGGGACAAACCGGGGAGCTGTTTTTT. The chain carries TRBV7-2 and TRBJ2-2; D may match TRBD1 or TRBD2 (6 bases each). V was trimmed by 3 bases and J by 5 bases, leaving 10 bases between them. Germline values: CDR1 SGHTA, CDR2 FQGNSA. This CDR3 contains 14 residues.

This clonotype was observed a few times. The chain couples TRBV27 to TRBJ1-1; D may be TRBD1 (6 bases). The CDR3 runs to 14 residues. Trimming left V 0 bases short and J 5 bases short, with 10 bases between. The germline V gene has CDR1 MNHEY and CDR2 SMNVEV (reference sequence). CDR3 coding DNA: TGTGCCAGCAGTTTATCGGACAGTCGAACTGAAGCTTTCTTT. Translated, it gives CASSLSDSRTEAFF.

This clonotype was seen repeatedly, ten times or more. The gene calls are TRBV3-1 and TRBJ2-1; TRBD2 agrees at 8 bases. The CDR3 has 16 amino acids. The germline V gene encodes CDR1 LGHDT and CDR2 YNNKEL (reference sequence). V shed 5 bases, J shed 6 bases, and the junction held 12 bases outside the gene matches. DNA of the CDR3: TGTGCCAGCAGCGCAGAGCCGGGACTAGTTGCCAATGAGCAGTTCTTC. Translating gives CASSAEPGLVANEQFF.

This clonotype was recorded a few times. The chain uses TRBV28 and TRBJ1-3, with a weak D call TRBD1 (6 bases). The V end was cut by 10 bases, the J end by 8 bases, with 21 bases between. The CDR3 sequence is 14 residues long. Germline V gives CDR1 MDHEN, CDR2 SYDVKM. CDR3 residues: CATQTGSFVDTIYF. Here the CDR3 DNA reads TGTGCCACTCAGACAGGCTCATTTGTAGACACCATATATTTT.

This clonotype was recorded many times. The rearrangement joins TRBV28 to TRBJ2-7, with D possibly being TRBD1 (6 bases). Germline-derived CDR1 and CDR2 are MDHEN and SYDVKM. CDR3 length: 14 residues. V was shortened by 6 bases and J by 1 base, with 13 bases between the two germline ends. The chain's CDR3 is CASSSAGVSYEQYF. CDR3 DNA sequence: TGTGCCAGCAGCAGTGCAGGGGTATCCTACGAGCAGTACTTC.

The table lists this clonotype with many counts. V and J are TRBV5-1 and TRBJ2-7; 8 bases line up with TRBD2. V trimming: 4 bases; J trimming: 3 bases; junction bases outside the gene matches: 6. The V gene's germline CDR1 is SGHRS and CDR2 YFSETQ. The CDR3 runs to 14 residues. CDR3 protein: CASSNGGRFYEQYF. CDR3 DNA sequence: TGCGCCAGCAGCAACGGCGGGAGGTTCTACGAGCAGTACTTC.

The gene calls are TRBV30 and TRBJ1-5, with a weak D call TRBD1 (6 bases). Per germline, CDR1 GTSNPN and CDR2 SVGIG (reference sequence). The CDR3 length is 15 residues. The germline V and J ends were trimmed by 2 bases and 4 bases, with 15 bases remaining between them. DNA for the CDR3: TGTGCCTGGAGTATTGGGACATTAAGTAATCAGCCCCAGCATTTT. Translating it yields CAWSIGTLSNQPQHF.

This clonotype was counted at least ten times. The chain uses TRBV2 and TRBJ2-7, with 12 bases fitting TRBD2. V shed 7 bases, J shed 2 bases, and the junction held 12 bases outside the gene matches. The CDR3 is 17 residues long. Germline loops: CDR1 SNHLY, CDR2 FYNNEI. DNA for the CDR3: TGTGCCAGCATCCCCGAGACTAGCGGGAGAGCCCCCTACGAGCAGTACTTC. Amino acid sequence: CASIPETSGRAPYEQYF.

At least ten counts were recorded for this clonotype. The chain uses TRBV20-1 and TRBJ2-5, with TRBD2 as a possible D gene (7 bases). The CDR3 is 14 amino acids. Between the trimmed V and J ends, which lost 6 bases and 5 bases, there was a span of 19 bases. The germline V gene encodes CDR1 DFQATT and CDR2 SNEGSKA (reference sequence). Here the CDR3 reads CSARGGRGTETQYF. The CDR3 DNA is TGCAGTGCCAGGGGCGGGAGAGGTACGGAGACCCAGTACTTC.

Only a few counts were recorded for this clonotype. A read error is possible here, since a much larger clone lies one base away. The CDR3 here is CANGTGRIYEQYF. CDR3 coding DNA: TGTGCCAACGGGACAGGCCGAATCTACGAGCAGTACTTC. The rearrangement links TRBV6-8 to TRBJ2-7; 8 nucleotides match TRBD1. Germline trimming cut 10 bases from V and 3 bases from J; bases unmatched to any gene: 8. This CDR3 has 13 amino acids. Germline loops: CDR1 MNHGY, CDR2 SAAAGT.

In this sample, this clonotype turned up many times. The CDR3 sequence: CASSHRGSQPQHF. For the CDR3, the DNA is TGTGCCAGCAGCCACAGGGGTAGTCAGCCCCAGCATTTT. The J gene is TRBJ1-5, the V gene TRBV3-1; D possibly corresponds to TRBD1 (6 bases). V lost 3 bases and J lost 6, with 9 bases in between. CDR1 is LGHDT, CDR2 YNNKEL, per germline (reference sequence). This CDR3 is 13 amino acids long.